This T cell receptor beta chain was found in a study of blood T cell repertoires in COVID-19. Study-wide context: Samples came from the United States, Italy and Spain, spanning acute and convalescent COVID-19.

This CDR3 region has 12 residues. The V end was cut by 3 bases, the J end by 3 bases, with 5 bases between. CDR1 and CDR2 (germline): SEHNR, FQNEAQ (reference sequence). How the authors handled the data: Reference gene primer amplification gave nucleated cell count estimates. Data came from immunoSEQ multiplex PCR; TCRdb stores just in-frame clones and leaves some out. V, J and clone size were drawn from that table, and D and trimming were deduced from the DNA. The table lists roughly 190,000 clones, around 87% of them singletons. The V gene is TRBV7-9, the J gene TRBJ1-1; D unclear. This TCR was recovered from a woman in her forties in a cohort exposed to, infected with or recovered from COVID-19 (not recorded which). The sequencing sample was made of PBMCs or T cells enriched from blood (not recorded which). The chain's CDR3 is CASSFKYTEAFF. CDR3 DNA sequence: TGTGCCAGCAGCTTTAAATACACTGAAGCTTTCTTT.